Sequencing of this TCR beta chain was carried out in a study of cytomegalovirus exposure and HLA in healthy donors. General study points: The study found most TCR sequences rare, yet found some public TCRs in many donors. The study listed some 160 cytomegalovirus-associated TCR beta chains. Previous analysis showed most TCR beta V segments were productive about 87% or about 30% of the time. A highly shared variant cluster was judged a likely technical artifact.

About this clone: Antigen specificity is unknown.

V lost 2 bases to trimming and J lost 10 bases, with 12 bases between them. Germline CDR1 KGHSH, CDR2 LQKENI. The CDR3 has 14 residues. A multiplex PCR was run with 60 Vbeta primers and 13 Jbeta primers. Profiling relied on immunoSEQ multiplex PCR, and the TCRdb table lists in-frame clones only, not all of them. The sample holds some 180,000 clones, around 76% seen once. The J gene is TRBJ1-6, the V gene TRBV18; D is unresolved. The sequencing input was PBMCs. This TCR came from a woman between 25 and 40 years old in good health and CMV-seropositive. CDR3 loop: CASSPEFGESPLHF. Here the CDR3 DNA reads TGTGCCAGCTCACCAGAGTTCGGGGAGTCACCCCTCCACTTT.